This TCR beta chain was recovered during a study of blood T cell repertoires in COVID-19. Study in general: T cells, B-cell-depleted T cells, or PBMCs supplied cDNA or gDNA.

CDR1 and CDR2 from the germline V gene are MNHEY and SVGAGI. The length of the CDR3 is 14 residues. The J segment lost 7 bases and the V segment lost 5 bases, leaving 7 bases of the junction unmatched. Under the authors' procedure: Estimates of nucleated cell counts were drawn from the amplification of reference gene primers. Data came from immunoSEQ multiplex PCR; TCRdb stores just in-frame clones and leaves some out. V and J calls and clone size come straight from that table; D and trimming were deduced from the DNA. This table has 200,000 or so clones, 70% to 90% appearing once. This sequence was found in an elderly man with acute or convalescent COVID-19. Sequencing input: peripheral blood. The J gene is TRBJ1-3, the V gene TRBV6-5; 8 bases agree with TRBD1. This chain's CDR3 is CASSPGQAANTIYF. The CDR3 DNA is TGTGCCAGCAGTCCGGGACAGGCCGCCAACACCATATATTTT.